The 24 T cell receptor beta chains in this list originate from one sample, sequenced in a study of blood T cell repertoires in COVID-19 (dated by TCRdb to the early 2020s). Library preparation used the immunoSEQ multiplex PCR assay. The immuneACCESS repertoire file appears here via TCRdb, limited to in-frame rearrangements. These files lack a portion of the clones; in checked studies, under half of the deficit traces to unresolved V genes, and the cause of the others is not known. The sample table lists fewer than 400,000 clones, approximately 87% of them with a count of one. The ten largest clones capture about a tenth of the sample. The sequencing input was PBMCs or T cells enriched from blood (not recorded which). The receptor set was obtained from a woman between 45 and 65 years old who had recovered from COVID-19.

J is TRBJ2-1 and V is TRBV7-2, with D perhaps TRBD2 (7 bases). Per germline, CDR1 SGHTA and CDR2 FQGNSA. This CDR3 contains 14 residues. The germline V and J ends were trimmed by 6 bases and 10 bases, with 19 bases remaining between them. The CDR3 bases are TGTGCCAGCAGTTATGTGGGGGGGGCCTTAGAGCAGTTCTTC. Protein: CASSYVGGALEQFF.

This rearrangement joins TRBV9 to TRBJ2-7, with a tentative D call TRBD1 (6 bases). Trimming shortened V by 4 bases and J by 6 bases, and 20 bases separated the two germline ends. The CDR3 has 15 residues. The germline V gene encodes CDR1 SGDLS and CDR2 YYNGEE. The CDR3 region has the DNA TGTGCCAGCAGCTCTCTGGGACAATCATCGGGCGAGCAGTACTTC. Protein product: CASSSLGQSSGEQYF.

This clone was picked up a small number of times. The chain couples TRBV3-1 (or the pseudogene TRBV3-2) to TRBJ2-7; D possibly corresponds to TRBD2 (6 bases). The CDR3 is 16 residues long. Germline assignment: CDR1 LGHDT and CDR2 YNNKEL (reference sequence). Trimming left V 0 bases short and J 2 bases short, with 14 bases between. The CDR3 sequence: CASSQDRVGGTYEQYF. CDR3 nucleotide sequence: TGTGCCAGCAGCCAAGATCGGGTCGGGGGAACCTACGAGCAGTACTTC.

The chain is built from TRBV4-1 and TRBJ1-2, with 7 bases matching TRBD1. CDR3 size: 15 residues. Germline-derived CDR1 and CDR2 are MGHRA and YSYEKL. Trimming removed 3 bases from V and 3 bases from J; junction bases left unmatched: 7. The CDR3 bases are TGCGCCAGCAGCCACGGAGACAGGGCGGACTATGGCTACACCTTC. Residues: CASSHGDRADYGYTF.

The V and J genes are TRBV3-1 (or the pseudogene TRBV3-2) and TRBJ2-2, with 15 bases lining up with TRBD2. Germline CDR1 and CDR2: LGHDT and YNNKEL (reference sequence). V lost 4 bases to trimming and J lost 2 bases; unmatched junction nucleotides: 5. The length of the CDR3 is 18 residues. CDR3 loop: CASSRGLAGGLNTGELFF. The CDR3 region has the DNA TGTGCCAGCAGCCGTGGACTAGCGGGGGGGCTTAACACCGGGGAGCTGTTTTTT.

This clone was counted a single time. The rearrangement uses TRBV2 and TRBJ1-1; D uncertain. The CDR3 loop spans 13 amino acids. Trimming pared 4 bases from V and 1 base from J, leaving 7 bases between. Germline V CDR1 and CDR2: SNHLY, FYNNEI. The CDR3: CASSGHPNTEAFF. CDR3 DNA sequence: TGTGCCAGCAGTGGACACCCGAACACTGAAGCTTTCTTT.

The chain carries TRBV4-3 and TRBJ1-6; D unresolved. Trimming shortened V by 0 bases and J by 0 bases, and 6 bases separated the two germline ends. The CDR3 extends over 16 amino acids. Germline loops: CDR1 LGHNA, CDR2 YSLEER. The CDR3 sequence: CASSQERSSYNSPLHF. In DNA, the CDR3 is TGCGCCAGCAGCCAAGAGAGGAGCTCCTATAATTCACCCCTCCACTTT.

This rearrangement joins TRBV2 to TRBJ2-2, with 9 nucleotides matching TRBD2. V was pared by 2 bases and J by 1 base, with 2 bases of the junction left unmatched. This CDR3 has 16 residues. Germline V gives CDR1 SNHLY, CDR2 FYNNEI. The CDR3 region has the DNA TGTGCCAGCAGTGAATTAGCGGGGGTGAACACCGGGGAGCTGTTTTTT. Amino acid sequence: CASSELAGVNTGELFF.

This chain connects TRBV13 to TRBJ2-7; TRBD1 matches at 11 bases. There are 15 residues in the CDR3. V lost 4 bases to trimming and J lost 3 bases; unmatched junction nucleotides: 5. The germline CDR1 and CDR2 sequences are PRHDT and FYEKMQ (reference sequence). This CDR3 reads CASSSPGQGGYEQYF. The CDR3 bases are TGTGCCAGCAGCTCTCCGGGACAGGGGGGCTACGAGCAGTACTTC.

This clone was seen a single time. The chain has TRBV3-1 (or the pseudogene TRBV3-2) and TRBJ2-7, with D unclear. The CDR3 is made up of 13 amino acids. Germline loops: CDR1 LGHDT, CDR2 YNNKEL (reference sequence). V lost 4 bases to trimming and J lost 0 bases, with 7 bases between them. The CDR3 region is CASSLPGSYEQYF. CDR3 bases: TGTGCCAGCAGCCTACCGGGCTCCTACGAGCAGTACTTC.

The chain joins TRBV20-1 to TRBJ2-1; 7 bases match TRBD1. The CDR3 covers 14 residues. J gave up 8 bases and V 3 bases, and 10 bases lay outside the gene matches. CDR1 is DFQATT and CDR2 is SNEGSKA in the germline V gene (reference sequence). The CDR3 nucleotides read TGCAGTGCTAGTATTGAAAACAGGGGCGATGAGCAGTTCTTC. This gives the protein CSASIENRGDEQFF.

The chain combines TRBV18 with TRBJ1-1; D remains ambiguous. Trimming shortened V by 5 bases and J by 5 bases, and 12 bases separated the two germline ends. In germline, CDR1 is KGHSH, CDR2 LQKENI. The CDR3 sequence is 13 residues long. The CDR3 DNA reads TGTGCCAGCTCAGAGTCTTTGGAGACTGAAGCTTTCTTT. Residues: CASSESLETEAFF.

The V call is TRBV19, the J call TRBJ1-2; possible D gene TRBD1, 6 bases. CDR3 size: 14 residues. Trimming removed 7 bases at V and 0 bases at J, with 12 bases between. The germline V gene has CDR1 LNHDA and CDR2 SQIVND (reference sequence). The CDR3 is CASNSDRANYGYTF. CDR3 coding DNA: TGTGCCAGTAATTCGGACAGAGCTAACTATGGCTACACCTTC.

The chain uses TRBV2 and TRBJ2-7; a possible D gene is TRBD1 (5 bases). V lost 5 bases and J lost 7, with 15 bases in between. CDR1 and CDR2 (germline): SNHLY, FYNNEI. There are 13 residues in the CDR3. The CDR3 DNA follows: TGTGCCAGCAGTCTAATGGACATGGGGGAGCAGTACTTC. Protein sequence: CASSLMDMGEQYF.

This chain joins TRBV16 and TRBJ1-1; TRBD1 agrees at 9 bases. The CDR3 spans 17 residues. The V gene end was trimmed by 4 bases and the J gene end by 5 bases; junction bases not matched to a gene: 14. Germline values: CDR1 KGHSY, CDR2 FQNENV. The chain's CDR3 is CASSLGLDRGEGTEAFF. Here the CDR3 DNA reads TGTGCCAGCAGCCTCGGCCTGGACAGGGGCGAGGGGACTGAAGCTTTCTTT.

The V call is TRBV27, the J call TRBJ2-2; 9 bases map to TRBD1. The trim removed 5 bases at V and 5 bases at J, leaving 3 bases unmatched. The CDR3 contains 14 residues. Germline V gives CDR1 MNHEY, CDR2 SMNVEV (reference sequence). CDR3 nucleotides: TGTGCCAGCAGTCGGACAGGGGTAACCGGGGAGCTGTTTTTT. This encodes CASSRTGVTGELFF.

This sequence joins TRBV11-2 and TRBJ2-2; TRBD1 aligns across 9 bases. From germline, CDR1 is SGHAT and CDR2 FQNNGV. J was trimmed by 5 bases and V by 1 base; bases with no gene match: 2. This CDR3 comprises 15 residues. This chain's CDR3 is CASSLGDRATGELFF. In DNA form, the CDR3 reads TGTGCCAGCAGCTTAGGGGACAGGGCGACCGGGGAGCTGTTTTTT.

Concerning this clone: Other DNA sequences from this sample encode an identical CDR3 as well. V is TRBV12-3 or TRBV12-4 and J is TRBJ1-2, with TRBD1 matching over 7 bases. V dropped 4 bases and J dropped 5; count of bases not matched to a gene: 1. The CDR3 length is 12 residues. The CDR3 protein is CASSSTGYGYTF. The CDR3, as DNA: TGTGCCAGCAGTTCGACAGGGTATGGCTACACCTTC.

The chain's CDR3 is CARSNPPAGTSQETQYF. The CDR3 region has the DNA TGTGCCAGAAGCAACCCACCTGCAGGGACATCCCAAGAGACCCAGTACTTC. This chain links TRBV5-3 with TRBJ2-5; weak D call: TRBD1 (6 bases). TRBV5-3 is an ORF, and what it does is uncertain. The CDR3 extends over 17 amino acids. Trimming pared 4 bases from V and 1 base from J, leaving 20 bases between.

CDR3 amino acids: CASSSTGPEAFF. The CDR3 DNA reads as TGTGCCAGCAGCTCGACAGGGCCTGAAGCTTTCTTT. The chain has TRBV7-2 and TRBJ1-1; 7 bases match TRBD1. CDR1 SGHTA and CDR2 FQGNSA come from the germline V gene. This CDR3 contains 12 residues. Unmatched junction bases numbered 2, after V lost 4 bases and J lost 6 bases.

J is TRBJ2-3 and V is TRBV21-1; the D call TRBD1 from the table was never checked on the DNA. TRBV21-1 constitutes a pseudogene. This CDR3 is built from 17 residues. The CDR3 DNA follows: TGTGCCAGCAGCAATCTGGGCAGGATCGTCACGACAGATACGCAGTATTTT. Protein sequence: CASSNLGRIVTTDTQYF.

CDR3 sequence (DNA): TGTGCCAGCAGTTTAATGGGACTCTATGGAGGTCAGCCCCAGCATTTT. It encodes CASSLMGLYGGQPQHF. The chain uses TRBV28 and TRBJ1-5, with D perhaps TRBD1 (5 bases). This CDR3 is 16 amino acids long. Germline values: CDR1 MDHEN, CDR2 SYDVKM. V lost 2 bases to trimming and J lost 6 bases, with 17 bases between them.

There are a few counts of this clone. J is TRBJ1-1 and V is TRBV7-9; no reliable D call. V lost 3 bases and J lost 7, with 6 bases in between. The germline V gene has CDR1 SEHNR and CDR2 FQNEAQ (reference sequence). This CDR3 region has 11 residues. The CDR3 nucleotides are TGTGCCAGCAGCTTTAGTAATGAAGCTTTCTTT. This codes for CASSFSNEAFF.

This clone turned up a few times. This rearrangement joins TRBV7-8 to TRBJ1-1; possibly TRBD1 for D (6 bases). In germline, CDR1 is SGHVS, CDR2 FQNEAQ. This CDR3 has 16 amino acids. V dropped 5 bases and J dropped 1 base, with 17 bases sitting between them. This CDR3 reads CASSGASSGENTEAFF. CDR3 sequence (DNA): TGTGCCAGCAGCGGAGCATCATCAGGGGAGAACACTGAAGCTTTCTTT.